Presented here are 10 T cell receptor beta chains from one specimen sequenced in a study of human T cells and chemical hapten exposure. In TCRdb, the RACE reads were re-called with MiXCR into one record per CDR3 protein. The sample lists roughly 200,000 distinct CDR3 sequences, more than 20% occurring once. Time point here: patch test 3, about 24 weeks after DPC sensitization. Treatment specified: therapeutic diphenylcyclopropenone sensitization with weekly scalp DPC. The sample was whole blood, taken in connection with sensitization to the hapten diphenylcyclopropenone (DPC). The receptors come from a woman in her forties with alopecia areata. Some clones in this sample may be carry-over from other donors' samples.

This clonotype has only a few counts. V and J are TRBV28 and TRBJ2-7; perhaps TRBD1 as D (5 bases). The germline gives CDR1 MDHEN, CDR2 SYDVKM. This CDR3 contains 12 residues. The germline V and J ends were trimmed by 6 bases and 4 bases, with 10 bases remaining between them. The CDR3 here is CASRGPFYEQYF. CDR3 coding DNA: TGTGCCAGCAGGGGGCCCTTTTACGAGCAGTACTTC.

The rearrangement links TRBV27 to TRBJ2-3; no reliable D call. Germline CDR1 is MNHEY and CDR2 is SMNVEV (reference sequence). This CDR3 comprises 15 residues. Deletions cut 6 bases from V and 4 bases from J, with 17 bases between. The CDR3 sequence: CASSPGPTTADTQYF. The CDR3 nucleotides are TGTGCCAGCAGCCCCGGGCCAACAACTGCAGATACGCAGTATTTT.

This clonotype was counted a few times. The J gene is TRBJ1-5, the V gene TRBV7-2, with 8 positions matching TRBD1. The germline gives CDR1 SGHTA, CDR2 FQGNSA. The CDR3 runs 15 residues. J was trimmed by 7 bases and V by 5 bases; bases with no gene match: 10. The CDR3 region has the DNA TGTGCCAGCAGCACCGTGACAGGGGCCCACCAGCCCCAGCATTTT. It translates to CASSTVTGAHQPQHF.

The chain carries TRBV5-1 and TRBJ2-3, with D hard to call. The ends were cut back, 5 bases at V and 6 bases at J, with 13 bases in the middle. The length of the CDR3 is 13 residues. CDR1 is SGHRS and CDR2 is YFSETQ in the germline V gene. The CDR3 loop reads CASREDSSDTQYF. In DNA form, the CDR3 reads TGCGCCAGCAGGGAAGACTCGTCCGATACGCAGTATTTT.

This clonotype has just a few counts. This chain links TRBV28 with TRBJ2-7; the D gene could be TRBD1 or TRBD2 (5 bases each). Germline V gene lookup returns CDR1 MDHEN and CDR2 SYDVKM. V lost 5 bases to trimming and J lost 5 bases, with 10 bases between them. This CDR3 comprises 12 residues. Written as DNA, the CDR3 is TGTGCCAGCAGTCCCCTGGGGGACGAGCAGTACTTC. This gives the protein CASSPLGDEQYF.

This clonotype was observed a few times. The chain employs TRBV12-3 or TRBV12-4 and TRBJ2-1; 10 nucleotides line up with TRBD1. Germline trimming cut 5 bases from V and 2 bases from J; bases unmatched to any gene: 6. This CDR3 is built from 16 residues. The CDR3 sequence is CASSPMGTGAYNEQFF. The CDR3 DNA follows: TGTGCCAGCAGTCCCATGGGGACAGGGGCCTACAATGAGCAGTTCTTC.

The genes are TRBV10-2 and TRBJ1-5; D unclear. CDR1 is WSHSY, CDR2 SAAADI, per germline. V was trimmed by 4 bases and J by 5 bases, leaving 9 bases between them. The CDR3 is 13 residues long. The CDR3 DNA reads as TGCGCCAGCAGTGTCGAGGTTTATCAGCCCCAGCATTTT. This codes for CASSVEVYQPQHF.

The chain joins TRBV7-9 to TRBJ1-5; maybe TRBD1 (5 bases). Deletions cut 1 base from V and 5 bases from J, with 9 bases between. CDR1 is SEHNR and CDR2 is FQNEAQ in the germline V gene (reference sequence). The CDR3 length is 14 residues. The CDR3 loop is CASSLGGGDQPQHF. In nucleotides, the CDR3 is TGTGCCAGCAGCTTAGGCGGGGGAGATCAGCCCCAGCATTTT.

In its sample, this clonotype was seen a few times. The CDR3 region has the DNA TGTGCCAGCAGCCCCCCGTTACCCAAGAACACTGAAGCTTTCTTT. Translation: CASSPPLPKNTEAFF. The rearrangement uses TRBV9 and TRBJ1-1, with no clear D. In germline, CDR1 is SGDLS, CDR2 YYNGEE. The CDR3 covers 15 residues. V was trimmed by 4 bases and J by 1 base, leaving 14 bases between them.

Here the CDR3 reads CASSLQGAYEQYF. CDR3 bases: TGTGCCAGCAGTCTCCAGGGGGCCTACGAGCAGTACTTC. The chain combines TRBV6-5 with TRBJ2-7; the match to TRBD1 covers 7 bases. Germline CDR1 and CDR2: MNHEY and SVGAGI. The CDR3 contains 13 residues. V was pared by 5 bases and J by 2 bases, with 3 bases of the junction left unmatched.